This TCR beta chain came from a study of blood T cell repertoires in COVID-19. Study at large: Specimens from acute and convalescent COVID-19 originated in the United States, Italy and Spain. T cells, B-cell-depleted T cells, or PBMCs provided the cDNA or gDNA that served as material.

Assay used: immunoSEQ multiplex PCR; TCRdb lists only in-frame clones, some missing. The sample carries over 200,000 clones, about 85% recorded once. CDR3 size: 15 residues. V lost 7 bases and J lost 5; bases outside the gene matches: 10. CDR1 SGHRS and CDR2 YFSETQ come from the germline V gene. The sequence came from a woman aged 80 or older with active or convalescent COVID-19. This rearrangement joins TRBV5-1 to TRBJ2-5; 11 bases agree with TRBD1. The sequenced material came from peripheral blood. Here the CDR3 DNA reads TGCGCCAGCTCCCCCAGAGGGACAGGGGGGGAGACCCAGTACTTC. Its protein is CASSPRGTGGETQYF.